The entry that follows covers one T cell receptor beta chain sequence. This clone appeared a few times. Its antigen remains unidentified. No base qualities exist here, and no much larger clone lies one base off it. The entire isolated RNA was reverse transcribed using the High Capacity cDNA Reverse Transcription Kit, and thus expressed TCRB transcripts were sequenced. Deep immunoSEQ sequencing was applied to naive, central memory and regulatory T cell samples, giving an average of about 3.7 million total reads per sample. Sorted cells were lysed in RLT buffer, and RNA was extracted using DNase-treated RNeasy Micro or Mini kits according to cell number. Each cell subset was processed separately to prevent cross-contamination, with patient and healthy donor samples processed together. The immunoSEQ multiplex PCR was used to amplify TCRB sequences from cDNA, yielding 87-bp fragments that span the CDR3 region. Sequencing of the amplicons was done on the Illumina HiSeq platform. The original pipeline was this. Synthetic template baselines were used to correct PCR bias computationally, reads within Hamming distance 2 were collapsed, and singletons that could not be merged were discarded. Reads were aligned against IMGT to assign V, D and J genes, CDR3 length and insertions or deletions at six rearrangement sites. Within each subset, clonotype counts were normalized to sorted cell number, and only after that were true diversity and Gini coefficients computed with the tcR R package. The overlap coefficient, calculated on TCRB nucleotide sequences, was used to quantify repertoire sharing. Out-of-frame TCRB sequences from naive cells were analyzed to stand in for the pre-selection repertoire. What TCRdb holds here is the immuneACCESS table cut down to in-frame rearrangements. Part of the clones is not present; checked against another copy, under half of the missing clones reflect an unresolved V gene, and the others are unexplained. V and J calls and clone size are copied from that table; D and trimming were computed from the DNA. This sample is represented by under 400,000 clones; 10% to 15% of them were singletons. The top ten constitute 0.0095% to 0.013% of the sample.

Trimming accounts for 5 bases at V and 4 bases at J, while the number of junction bases matched to no gene is 10. There are 15 amino acids in the CDR3, from cysteine to phenylalanine inclusive. The only DNA kept is the CDR3, 45 bases in frame from the first base. Looking up the germline V gene (reference sequence) yields CDR1 SEHNR and CDR2 FQNEAQ. Each donor gave one peripheral blood draw, averaging roughly 120 mL, which was collected into heparinised tubes. A BD FACSAria II and a panel including CD45RO, CCR7, CD25, CD127, CD95 and CD27 were used to sort naive, central memory, regulatory and stem cell-like memory CD4+ T cells. A purity above 95% was achieved for all sorted populations. PBMCs were isolated right away by Lymphoprep density gradient centrifugation and were stained directly, without culture. So that batch effects would be minimized, each experiment stained and sorted samples in pairs, pairing one healthy donor with one patient.

The data derive from a study of beta chain features in type 1 diabetes (dated 2018 in TCRdb). About the full investigation: Patients and healthy donors did not differ in mean age, gender distribution, total cell number or subset yield. In the study, TCRB repertoires of sorted circulating CD4+ T cell subsets from recently diagnosed type 1 diabetes patients were compared with those of matched healthy donors. A total of 100 million to 110 million sorted cells were examined across all samples, and a strong correlation was observed between cell number per subset and RNA yield. Regulatory and stem cell-like memory subsets were obtained from only 8 patients and roughly 8 healthy donors, while naive and central memory subsets were obtained from all 28 donors. Overall study results and their limits: In all four CD4+ subsets, TCRB CDR3 length was moderately but significantly shorter in type 1 diabetes patients. Shorter templates might be favored by PCR, yet because patient and control samples were amplified and corrected together, any such skew would affect both groups equally. Naive, central memory and regulatory TCRB repertoires appeared more similar among patients than among healthy donors. Fewer insertions and more nucleotide deletions at VDJ recombination sites were observed in patients with type 1 diabetes, implying thymic rearrangement abnormalities. Because cDNA rather than genomic DNA was sequenced, highly expressing activated cells could have been over-represented, although no difference in activation and CD3 levels was found between groups. HLA sub-analyses involved small numbers of individuals, so any influence of HLA type on TCRB rearrangement remained unresolved.

This sequence originates from a woman aged 18-29 years with type 1 diabetes. The chain links TRBV7-9 with TRBJ1-2, with 7 junctional bases fitting TRBD1. Sequenced: naive CD4+ T cells from blood. The cell subset or site label of this sample denotes: true naive CD4+ T cells. CDR3 reads: CASSPSTGSIYGYTF. The DNA reads as follows: TGTGCCAGCAGCCCATCGACAGGGTCGATCTATGGCTACACCTTC.